Ten or more counts support the clone carrying this TCR beta chain. Its antigen remains unknown. This specimen comes from a study of T cells in Graves' hyperthyroidism and ophthalmopathy. Hyperthyroidism of Graves' type that showed no ophthalmopathy progression within 18 months was stable. Investigators excluded patients with uncontrolled infection, other autoimmune disease, pregnancy or lactation. The PBMCs were taken from 10 ml of fresh peripheral blood. Study observations and caveats: Clonotypes that were expanded in thyroid above 0.001 mostly appeared in blood too.

Researchers took RNA transcripts and amplified the TCR beta CDR3 regions from them. The TCR CDR3 was amplified in a first-round RT-PCR using the HTBI primer set. TCRdb redid the calling of the multiplex PCR reads with MiXCR, one entry per CDR3 protein. The sample has about 840,000 distinct CDR3 sequences; around 39% are singletons. CDR3 length equals 15 residues. V lost 3 bases and J lost 0; bases outside the gene matches: 4. Germline values: CDR1 SGHVS, CDR2 FQNEAQ. The rearrangement uses TRBV7-8 and TRBJ1-1, with 7 bases lining up with TRBD1. The clonotype originates from a man aged 18 to 29 with Graves' hyperthyroidism. The sequenced sample consisted of blood. The CDR3 here is CASSLDRILNTEAFF. DNA of the CDR3: TGTGCCAGCAGCTTGGACAGGATATTGAACACTGAAGCTTTCTTT.